The T cell receptor (beta chain) under discussion was sequenced for a study of T cell responses to AZD1222 COVID-19 vaccine. Study outcomes and limitations: White British ancestry dominated among donors, who included more females, and clonal diversity was possibly underestimated. Of the AZD1222 recipients, only five to seven were seropositive at baseline.

Trimming at V came to 4 bases and at J to 4 bases, leaving 6 bases not matched to a gene. Germline CDR1 and CDR2: SEHNR and FQNEAQ (reference sequence). The CDR3 is 15 residues long. With regard to this clone: What it binds is unknown.

Assay used: immunoSEQ multiplex PCR; TCRdb lists only in-frame clones, some missing. The sample holds about 81,000 clones; approximately 90% are singletons and the top ten take more than 7.5%. The origin of this receptor is an adult who received the AZD1222 COVID-19 vaccine. The chain recombines TRBV7-9 with TRBJ2-2, with 7 bases lining up with TRBD2. The sequencing used peripheral blood, collected 28 days after the second AZD1222 dose. The CDR3 DNA reads as TGTGCCAGCAGCTCGACTAGCCCAGGCACCGGGGAGCTGTTTTTT. Amino acid sequence: CASSSTSPGTGELFF.